These 8 T cell receptor beta chains came from one sample sequenced in a study of T cell responses to AZD1222 COVID-19 vaccine. The protocol was immunoSEQ multiplex PCR, while the TCRdb copy is restricted to in-frame clones and leaves out a portion. The sample has 130,000 to 150,000 clones; 80% to 95% are singletons. The starting material was peripheral blood, obtained on day 0 of AZD1222 vaccination. The origin of the receptors is an adult in good health.

The CDR3 reads CASSVTRDGYTF. The CDR3, as DNA: TGTGCCAGCAGCGTAACCAGGGATGGCTACACCTTC. The chain recombines TRBV9 with TRBJ1-2; D may be TRBD1 (5 bases). Trimming stripped 1 base from V and 6 bases from J, with 7 bases between. The CDR3 consists of 12 residues. The germline V gene encodes CDR1 SGDLS and CDR2 YYNGEE. Drawing the rest from reference TRBV9 and TRBJ1-2, the complete variable domain is DSGVTQTPKHLITATGQRVTLRCSPRSGDLSVYWYQQSLDQGLQFLIQYYNGEERAKGNILERFSAQQFPDLHSELNLSSLELGDSALYFCASSVTRDGYTFGSGTRLTVV.

This chain connects TRBV6-4 to TRBJ2-3; maybe TRBD2 (6 bases). CDR1 and CDR2 from the germline V gene are MRHNA and SNTAGT. The CDR3 contains 13 residues. Trimming cost V 11 bases and J 5 bases, with 17 bases left between them. CDR3 protein: CASAVAGRDTQYF. CDR3 sequence (DNA): TGTGCCTCTGCCGTTGCGGGACGAGATACGCAGTATTTT.

This chain links TRBV5-3 with TRBJ1-5; D unresolved. TRBV5-3 is sorted into the ORF group, with uncertain function. The CDR3 contains 12 residues. Deletions cut 4 bases from V and 5 bases from J, with 7 bases between. The DNA of the CDR3 is TGTGCCAGAAGCAAGTGGGATCAGCCCCAGCATTTT. Translating it yields CARSKWDQPQHF.

V usage is TRBV28 and J usage is TRBJ2-2; D is uncertain. Per the germline V gene, CDR1 is MDHEN and CDR2 is SYDVKM. Trimming removed 5 bases at V and 3 bases at J, with 10 bases between. This CDR3 contains 14 residues. CDR3 nucleotide sequence: TGTGCCAGCAGTCCGCCCGGCTACACCGGGGAGCTGTTTTTT. Protein product: CASSPPGYTGELFF.

This chain links TRBV27 with TRBJ1-1, with D unresolved. The germline V gene has CDR1 MNHEY and CDR2 SMNVEV (reference sequence). V was cut by 6 bases and J by 5 bases, with 13 bases left in between. CDR3 length equals 13 residues. The CDR3: CASRSSLRTEAFF. The CDR3, as DNA: TGTGCCAGCAGGTCAAGTCTGCGGACTGAAGCTTTCTTT.

The rearrangement uses TRBV3-1 (or the pseudogene TRBV3-2) and TRBJ1-1; no definite D call. Germline V gene sequence: CDR1 LGHDT, CDR2 YNNKEL (reference sequence). V was cut by 4 bases and J by 10 bases, with 16 bases left in between. The CDR3 length is 13 residues. The DNA for the CDR3 is TGTGCCAGCAGCCCGACGGGCCCCTGGGGAGCTTTCTTT. It encodes CASSPTGPWGAFF.

This clone occurred once. The V call is TRBV7-8, the J call TRBJ2-7, with a tentative D call TRBD1 (5 bases). This CDR3 is 13 amino acids long. V was shortened by 1 base and J by 3 bases, with 7 bases between the two germline ends. Germline loops: CDR1 SGHVS, CDR2 FQNEAQ. CDR3 nucleotide sequence: TGTGCCAGCAGCTTAGGACAGAACTACGAGCAGTACTTC. It specifies CASSLGQNYEQYF.

The chain recombines TRBV5-1 with TRBJ1-6; the D gene is possibly TRBD1 (6 bases). The CDR3 has 17 residues. Trimming removed 2 bases from V and 7 bases from J, with 19 bases in between. Germline V gives CDR1 SGHRS, CDR2 YFSETQ. The CDR3 here is CASSFIPSLQGNSPLHF. In DNA, the CDR3 is TGCGCCAGCAGCTTCATCCCTTCGTTACAGGGAAATTCACCCCTCCACTTT.